Sequencing of this T cell receptor (beta chain) was carried out in a study of regulatory T cells in long-lasting Graves disease. The study's findings and limits: Repertoires from persistent disease leaned toward TRBV28, TRBJ1-2 and TRBJ2-5.

Comments on this clonotype: Its cognate antigen is unknown.

CDR3 size: 14 residues. With 5 bases removed from V and 0 bases from J, the gap between germline ends came to 10 bases. CDR1 is MNHNS and CDR2 is SASEGT in the germline V gene. As to time point: newly diagnosed GD, antithyroid drugs for less than 3 months. Extracted PBMC RNA gave rise to the TCR library. Staff took around 9 milliliters of peripheral blood and put it into EDTA tubes. According to the study, TCR beta libraries were built with iRepertoire HTBI primers and CDR3-region Arm-PCR. TCRdb reprocessed the multiplex PCR reads with MiXCR, giving one entry per CDR3 protein. Here the sample spans 450,000 to 600,000 distinct CDR3 sequences, around 15% being singletons. These data were also reused for a study on T cells in Graves' hyperthyroidism and ophthalmopathy. That source adds: The study excluded patients with uncontrolled infection, other autoimmune disease, pregnancy or lactation.

The receptor's source is a man aged 35 to 55 with Graves disease. Material: peripheral blood mononuclear cells (PBMCs), obtained at new diagnosis, from a patient treated with antithyroid drugs. The chain links TRBV6-1 to TRBJ2-5; weak D call: TRBD1 (5 bases). This CDR3 is CASSRDSYQETQYF. In nucleotides, the CDR3 is TGTGCCAGCAGTCGCGACAGCTACCAAGAGACCCAGTACTTC.